This T cell receptor beta chain was found in a study of cytotoxic CD8 clonotypes in ibrutinib-treated CLL. Sequencing was performed with immunoSEQ multiplex PCR; in TCRdb, only in-frame clones are kept and a portion is missing. The sample has fewer than 55,000 clones, roughly three fifths seen once. The sequenced sample was PBMCs, obtained after 24 months of ibrutinib treatment. The TCR was taken from a human donor with chronic lymphocytic leukemia.

For the CDR3, the DNA is TGCGCCAGCAGCTTGGAGGCAGGGCCAGGGGAGACCCAGTACTTC. Translated: CASSLEAGPGETQYF. V gene TRBV5-1 combines with J gene TRBJ2-5, with D possibly being TRBD1 (5 bases). Germline V gene data show CDR1 as SGHRS and CDR2 as YFSETQ. This CDR3 has 15 residues. V was clipped by 0 bases and J by 5 bases, with 14 bases between them.